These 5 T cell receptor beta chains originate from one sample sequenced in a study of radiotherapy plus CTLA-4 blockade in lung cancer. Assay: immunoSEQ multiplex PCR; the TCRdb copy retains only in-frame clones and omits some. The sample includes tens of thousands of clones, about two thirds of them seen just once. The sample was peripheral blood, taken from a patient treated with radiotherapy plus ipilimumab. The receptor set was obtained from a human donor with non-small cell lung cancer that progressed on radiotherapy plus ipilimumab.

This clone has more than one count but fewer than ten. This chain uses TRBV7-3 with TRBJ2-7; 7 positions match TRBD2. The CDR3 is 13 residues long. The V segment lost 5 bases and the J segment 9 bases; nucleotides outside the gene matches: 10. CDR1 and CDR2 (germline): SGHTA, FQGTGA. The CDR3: CASSLNGGEGQYF. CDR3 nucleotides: TGTGCCAGCAGCCTAAACGGAGGGGAGGGGCAGTACTTC.

The CDR3: CASSLGIYEQYF. The CDR3 region has the DNA TGTGCCAGCAGTTTAGGCATTTACGAGCAGTACTTC. The chain uses TRBV28 and TRBJ2-7; no firm D call. Trimming cost V 2 bases and J 4 bases, with 6 bases left between them. Germline lookup yields CDR1 MDHEN and CDR2 SYDVKM. There are 12 residues in the CDR3.

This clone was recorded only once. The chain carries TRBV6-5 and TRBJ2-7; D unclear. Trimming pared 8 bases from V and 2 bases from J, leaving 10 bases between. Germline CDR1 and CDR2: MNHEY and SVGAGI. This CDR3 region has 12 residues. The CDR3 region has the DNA TGTGCCAGCTGGCAGAACCCCTACGAGCAGTACTTC. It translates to CASWQNPYEQYF.

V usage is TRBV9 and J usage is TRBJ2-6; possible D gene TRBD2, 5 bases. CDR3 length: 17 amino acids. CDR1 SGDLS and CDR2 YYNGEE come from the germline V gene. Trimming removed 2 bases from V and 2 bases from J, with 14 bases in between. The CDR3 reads CASSVEGFSPGANVLTF. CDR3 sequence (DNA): TGTGCCAGCAGCGTCGAGGGTTTTTCGCCTGGGGCCAACGTCCTGACTTTC.

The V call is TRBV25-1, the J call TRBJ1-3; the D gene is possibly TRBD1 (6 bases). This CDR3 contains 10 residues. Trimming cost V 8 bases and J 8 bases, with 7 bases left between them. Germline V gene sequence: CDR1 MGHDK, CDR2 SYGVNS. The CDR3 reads CASQGYTIYF. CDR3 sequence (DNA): TGTGCCAGCCAGGGGTACACCATATATTTT.